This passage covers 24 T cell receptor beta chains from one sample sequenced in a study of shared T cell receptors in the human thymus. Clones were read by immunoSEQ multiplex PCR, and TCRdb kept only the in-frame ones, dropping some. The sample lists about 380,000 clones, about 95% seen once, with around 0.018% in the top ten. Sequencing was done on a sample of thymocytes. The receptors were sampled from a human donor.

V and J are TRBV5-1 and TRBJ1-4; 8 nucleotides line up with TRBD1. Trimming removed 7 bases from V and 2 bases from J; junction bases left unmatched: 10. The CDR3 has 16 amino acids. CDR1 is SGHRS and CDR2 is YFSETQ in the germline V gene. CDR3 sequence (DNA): TGCGCCAGCCGCCAGGGACAGGCGGAGACTAATGAAAAACTGTTTTTT. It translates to CASRQGQAETNEKLFF.

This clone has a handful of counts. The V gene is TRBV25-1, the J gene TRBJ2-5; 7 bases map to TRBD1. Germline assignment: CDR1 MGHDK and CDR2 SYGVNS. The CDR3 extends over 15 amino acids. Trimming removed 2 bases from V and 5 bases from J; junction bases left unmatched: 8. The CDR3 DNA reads TGTGCCAGCAGTGAAACCCGACAGGGTGTGGAGACCCAGTACTTC. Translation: CASSETRQGVETQYF.

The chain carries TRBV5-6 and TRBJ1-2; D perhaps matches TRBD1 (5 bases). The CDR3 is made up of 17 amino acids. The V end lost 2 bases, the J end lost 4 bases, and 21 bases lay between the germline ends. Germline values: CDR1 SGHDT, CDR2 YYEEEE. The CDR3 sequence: CASSFPLNAGALYGYTF. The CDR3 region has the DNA TGTGCCAGCAGCTTTCCCCTAAACGCTGGGGCGCTCTATGGCTACACCTTC.

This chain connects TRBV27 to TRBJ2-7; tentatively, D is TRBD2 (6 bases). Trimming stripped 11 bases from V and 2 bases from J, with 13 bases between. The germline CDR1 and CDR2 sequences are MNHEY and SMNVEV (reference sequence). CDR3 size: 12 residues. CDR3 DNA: TGTGCCTGCGGGACGGACGCCTACGAGCAGTACTTC. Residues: CACGTDAYEQYF.

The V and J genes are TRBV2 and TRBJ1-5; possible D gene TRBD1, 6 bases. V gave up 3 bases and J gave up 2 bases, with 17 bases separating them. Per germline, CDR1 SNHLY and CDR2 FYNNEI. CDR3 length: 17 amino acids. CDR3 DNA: TGTGCCAGCAGTGATCCCCCGACAGGTCGTCGCAATCAGCCCCAGCATTTT. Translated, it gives CASSDPPTGRRNQPQHF. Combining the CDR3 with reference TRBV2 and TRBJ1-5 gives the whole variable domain EPEVTQTPSHQVTQMGQEVILRCVPISNHLYFYWYRQILGQKVEFLVSFYNNEISEKSEIFDDQFSVERPDGSNFTLKIRSTKLEDSAMYFCASSDPPTGRRNQPQHFGDGTRLSIL.

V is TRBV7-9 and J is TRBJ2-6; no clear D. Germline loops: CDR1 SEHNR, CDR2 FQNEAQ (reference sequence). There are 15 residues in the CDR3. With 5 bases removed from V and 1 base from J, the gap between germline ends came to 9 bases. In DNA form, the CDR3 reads TGTGCCAGCAGCAACCGATCGTCTGGGGCCAACGTCCTGACTTTC. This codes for CASSNRSSGANVLTF.

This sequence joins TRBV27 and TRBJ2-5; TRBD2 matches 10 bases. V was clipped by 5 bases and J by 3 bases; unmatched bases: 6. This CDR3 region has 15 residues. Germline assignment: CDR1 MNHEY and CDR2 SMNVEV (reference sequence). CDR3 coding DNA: TGTGCCAGCAGTCTCGGACTAGCGGCTAAAGAGACCCAGTACTTC. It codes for CASSLGLAAKETQYF.

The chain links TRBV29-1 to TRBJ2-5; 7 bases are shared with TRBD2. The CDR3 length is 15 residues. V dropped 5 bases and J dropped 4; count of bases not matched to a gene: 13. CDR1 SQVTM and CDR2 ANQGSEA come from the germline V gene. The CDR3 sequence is CSVIGRLARGETQYF. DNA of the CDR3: TGCAGCGTTATAGGGAGACTAGCTCGGGGAGAGACCCAGTACTTC.

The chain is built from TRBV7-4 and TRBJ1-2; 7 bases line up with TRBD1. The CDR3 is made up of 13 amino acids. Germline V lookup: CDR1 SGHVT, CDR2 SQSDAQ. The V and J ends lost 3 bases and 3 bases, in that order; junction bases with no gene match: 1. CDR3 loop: CASSLGTDYGYTF. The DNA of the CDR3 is TGTGCCAGCAGCTTGGGGACAGACTATGGCTACACCTTC. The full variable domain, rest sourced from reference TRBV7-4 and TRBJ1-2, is GAGVSQSPRYKVAKRGRDVALRCDSISGHVTLYWYRQTLGQGSEVLTYSQSDAQRDKSGRPSGRFSAERPERSVSTLKIQRTEQGDSAVYLCASSLGTDYGYTFGSGTRLTVV.

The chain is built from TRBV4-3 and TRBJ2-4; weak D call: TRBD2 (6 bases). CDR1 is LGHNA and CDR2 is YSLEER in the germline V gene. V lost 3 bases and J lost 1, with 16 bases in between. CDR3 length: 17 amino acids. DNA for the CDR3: TGCGCCAGCAGCCACTGGTCGGGAGAGATGGCCAAAAACATTCAGTACTTC. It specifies CASSHWSGEMAKNIQYF.

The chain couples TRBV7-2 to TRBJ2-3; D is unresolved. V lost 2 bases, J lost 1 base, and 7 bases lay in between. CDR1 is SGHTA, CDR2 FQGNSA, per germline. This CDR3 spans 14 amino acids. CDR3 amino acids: CASSLSGGTDTQYF. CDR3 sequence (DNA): TGTGCCAGCAGCTTAAGTGGGGGCACAGATACGCAGTATTTT. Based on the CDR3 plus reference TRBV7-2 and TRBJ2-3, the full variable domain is GAGVSQSPSNKVTEKGKDVELRCDPISGHTALYWYRQSLGQGLEFLIYFQGNSAPDKSGLPSDRFSAERTGGSVSTLTIQRTQQEDSAVYLCASSLSGGTDTQYFGPGTRLTVL.

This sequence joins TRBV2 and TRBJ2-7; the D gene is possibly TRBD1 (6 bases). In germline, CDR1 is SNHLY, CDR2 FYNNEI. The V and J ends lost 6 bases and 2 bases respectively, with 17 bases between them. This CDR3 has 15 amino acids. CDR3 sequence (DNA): TGTGCCAGCAGCGGAGACAGGCTGGCGGCCTACGAGCAGTACTTC. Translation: CASSGDRLAAYEQYF.

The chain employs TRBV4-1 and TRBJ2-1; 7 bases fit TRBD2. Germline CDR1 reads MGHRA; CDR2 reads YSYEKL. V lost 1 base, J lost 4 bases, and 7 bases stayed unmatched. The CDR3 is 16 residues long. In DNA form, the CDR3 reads TGCGCCAGCAGCCAAGTAAGGGACTACCAATACAATGAGCAGTTCTTC. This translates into CASSQVRDYQYNEQFF.

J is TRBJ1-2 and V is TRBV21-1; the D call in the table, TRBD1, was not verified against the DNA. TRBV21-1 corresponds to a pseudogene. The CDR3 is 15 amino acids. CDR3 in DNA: TGTGCCAGACCGACAGGGCCCGGGGGTAACTATGGCTACACCTTC. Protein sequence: CARPTGPGGNYGYTF.

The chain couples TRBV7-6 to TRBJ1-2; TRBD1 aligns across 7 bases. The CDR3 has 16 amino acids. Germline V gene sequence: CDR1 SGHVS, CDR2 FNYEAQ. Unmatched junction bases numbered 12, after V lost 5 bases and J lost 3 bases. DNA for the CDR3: TGTGCCAGCAGCCCCCCCCGACAGGGTAGCGACTATGGCTACACCTTC. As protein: CASSPPRQGSDYGYTF.

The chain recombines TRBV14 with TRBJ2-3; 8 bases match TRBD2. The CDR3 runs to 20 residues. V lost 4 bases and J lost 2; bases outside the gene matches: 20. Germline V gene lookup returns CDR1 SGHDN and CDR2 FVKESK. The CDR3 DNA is TGTGCCAGCAGCCTCGCGTCAGCGGGAGATTCGAGGCCCCCCACAGATACGCAGTATTTT. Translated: CASSLASAGDSRPPTDTQYF.

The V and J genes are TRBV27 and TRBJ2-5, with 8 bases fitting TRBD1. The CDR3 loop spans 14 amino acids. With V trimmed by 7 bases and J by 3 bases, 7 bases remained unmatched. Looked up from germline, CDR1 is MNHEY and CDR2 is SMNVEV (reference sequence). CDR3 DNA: TGTGCCAGCACGCGCAGGGGGCTTGAAGAGACCCAGTACTTC. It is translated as CASTRRGLEETQYF.

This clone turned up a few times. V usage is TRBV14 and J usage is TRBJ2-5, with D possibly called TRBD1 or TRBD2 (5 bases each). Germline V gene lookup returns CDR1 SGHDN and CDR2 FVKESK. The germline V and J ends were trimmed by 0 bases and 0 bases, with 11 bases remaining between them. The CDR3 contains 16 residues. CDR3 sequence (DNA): TGTGCCAGCAGCCAAGATCCTCGGGACGACCAAGAGACCCAGTACTTC. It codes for CASSQDPRDDQETQYF.

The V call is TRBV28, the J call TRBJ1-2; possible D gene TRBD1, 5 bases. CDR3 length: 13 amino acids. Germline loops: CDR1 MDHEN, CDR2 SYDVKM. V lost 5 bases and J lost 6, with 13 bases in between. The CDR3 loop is CASSLLAGHGYTF. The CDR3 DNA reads TGTGCCAGCAGTCTACTGGCGGGGCATGGCTACACCTTC.

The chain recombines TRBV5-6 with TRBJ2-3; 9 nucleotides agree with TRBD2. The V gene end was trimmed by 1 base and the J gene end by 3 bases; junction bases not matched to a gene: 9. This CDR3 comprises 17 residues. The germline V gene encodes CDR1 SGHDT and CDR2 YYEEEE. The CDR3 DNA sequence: TGTGCCAGCAGCTTGTGGGGTAGCGGGAGATCTACAGATACGCAGTATTTT. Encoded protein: CASSLWGSGRSTDTQYF. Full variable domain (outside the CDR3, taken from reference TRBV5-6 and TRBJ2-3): DAGVTQSPTHLIKTRGQQVTLRCSPKSGHDTVSWYQQALGQGPQFIFQYYEEEERQRGNFPDRFSGHQFPNYSSELNVNALLLGDSALYLCASSLWGSGRSTDTQYFGPGTRLTVL.

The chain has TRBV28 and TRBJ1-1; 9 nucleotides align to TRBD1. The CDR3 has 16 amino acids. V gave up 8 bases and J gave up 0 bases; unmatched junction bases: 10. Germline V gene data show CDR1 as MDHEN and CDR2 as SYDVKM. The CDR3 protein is CASPRDRVSLNTEAFF. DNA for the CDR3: TGTGCCAGCCCTCGGGACAGGGTATCGTTGAACACTGAAGCTTTCTTT.

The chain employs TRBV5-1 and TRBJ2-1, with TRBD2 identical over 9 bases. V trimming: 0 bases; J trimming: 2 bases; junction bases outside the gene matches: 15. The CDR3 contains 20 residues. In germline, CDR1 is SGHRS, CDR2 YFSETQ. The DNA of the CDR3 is TGCGCCAGCAGCTTGGGGCTTAGGTTTACTAGCGGGTATGCCTACAATGAGCAGTTCTTC. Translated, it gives CASSLGLRFTSGYAYNEQFF.

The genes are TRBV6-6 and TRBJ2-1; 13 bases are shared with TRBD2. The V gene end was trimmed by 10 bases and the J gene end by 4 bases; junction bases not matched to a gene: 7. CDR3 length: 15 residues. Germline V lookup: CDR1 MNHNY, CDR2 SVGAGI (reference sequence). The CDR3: CATEPGLAGYNEQFF. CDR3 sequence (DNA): TGTGCCACCGAACCGGGACTAGCGGGGTACAATGAGCAGTTCTTC.

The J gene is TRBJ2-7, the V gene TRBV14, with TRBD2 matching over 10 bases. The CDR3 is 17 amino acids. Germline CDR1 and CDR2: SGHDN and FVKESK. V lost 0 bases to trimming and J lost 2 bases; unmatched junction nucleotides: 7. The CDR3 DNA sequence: TGTGCCAGCAGCCAAGACAGACTAGCGGGCTTAACCTACGAGCAGTACTTC. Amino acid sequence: CASSQDRLAGLTYEQYF.